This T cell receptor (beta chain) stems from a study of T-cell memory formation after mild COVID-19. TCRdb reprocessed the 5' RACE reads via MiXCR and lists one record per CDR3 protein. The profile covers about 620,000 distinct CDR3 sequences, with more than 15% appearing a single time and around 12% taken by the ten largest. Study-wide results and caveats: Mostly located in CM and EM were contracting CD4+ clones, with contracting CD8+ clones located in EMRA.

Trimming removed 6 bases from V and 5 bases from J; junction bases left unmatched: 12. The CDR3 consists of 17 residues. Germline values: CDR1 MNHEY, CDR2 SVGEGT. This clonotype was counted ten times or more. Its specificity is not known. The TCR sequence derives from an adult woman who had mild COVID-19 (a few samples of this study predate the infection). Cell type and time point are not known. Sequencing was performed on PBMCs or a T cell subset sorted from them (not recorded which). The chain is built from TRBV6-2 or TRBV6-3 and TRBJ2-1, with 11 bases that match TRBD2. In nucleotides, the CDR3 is TGTGCCAGCAGAATAAGACTAGCGGGGTCCTTAGACAATGAGCAGTTCTTC. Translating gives CASRIRLAGSLDNEQFF.